The following is a T cell receptor beta chain sequence with its context. The antigen remains undetermined. This entry is derived from a study of T cell responses to AZD1222 COVID-19 vaccine. This CDR3 has 15 residues. Per the germline V gene, CDR1 is SGHNT and CDR2 is YYREEE (reference sequence). V dropped 4 bases and J dropped 6 bases, with 20 bases sitting between them. Sequencing was performed with immunoSEQ multiplex PCR; in TCRdb, only in-frame clones are kept and a portion is missing. The data show under 200,000 clones, roughly 88% seen once. Study-wide findings and caveats: Seropositive status at baseline applied to only six AZD1222 recipients. Donors, mostly white British, included more females; clonal diversity was possibly underestimated.

This specimen was peripheral blood, taken on day 0 of AZD1222 vaccination. The chain has TRBV5-4 and TRBJ2-7; tentatively, D is TRBD1 or TRBD2 (5 bases each). This clonotype originated in an adult in good health. This chain's CDR3 is CASSEMGPSSLEQYF. The CDR3 DNA reads as TGTGCCAGCAGCGAAATGGGACCGTCATCCCTCGAGCAGTACTTC.